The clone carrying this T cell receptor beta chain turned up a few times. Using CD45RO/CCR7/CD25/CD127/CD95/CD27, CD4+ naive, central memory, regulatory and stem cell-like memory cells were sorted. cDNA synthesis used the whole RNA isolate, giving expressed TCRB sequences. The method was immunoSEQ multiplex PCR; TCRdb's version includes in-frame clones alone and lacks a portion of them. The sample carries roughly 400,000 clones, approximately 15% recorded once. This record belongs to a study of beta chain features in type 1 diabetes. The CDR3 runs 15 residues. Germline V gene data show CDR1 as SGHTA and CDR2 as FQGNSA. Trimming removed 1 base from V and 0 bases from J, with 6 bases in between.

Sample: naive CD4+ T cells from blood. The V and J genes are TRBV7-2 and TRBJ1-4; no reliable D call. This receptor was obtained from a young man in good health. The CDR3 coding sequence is TGTGCCAGCAGCTTAGATGGGGCAACTAATGAAAAACTGTTTTTT. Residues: CASSLDGATNEKLFF.